One and the same sample provided the 14 T cell receptor beta chains below, sequenced in a study of cytomegalovirus exposure and HLA in healthy donors. 60 Vbeta and 13 Jbeta primers were used in PCR. Assay used: immunoSEQ multiplex PCR; TCRdb lists only in-frame clones, some missing. The sample gives approximately 88,000 clones, 64% of which show up once; around 3.5% is in the top ten. The sample comprised PBMCs. All receptors come from a man between 60 and 75 years old in good health and CMV-seronegative.

The rearrangement joins TRBV10-1 to TRBJ2-1; 8 bases align to TRBD1. From germline, CDR1 is WNHNN and CDR2 SYGVQD (reference sequence). The J segment lost 2 bases and the V segment lost 2 bases, leaving 11 bases of the junction unmatched. CDR3 length: 18 residues. CDR3 nucleotides: TGCGCCAGCAGTGAGACCCGAAAGGACAGGGTAACCTACAATGAGCAGTTCTTC. It specifies CASSETRKDRVTYNEQFF.

In its sample, this clone was seen a few times. The V and J genes are TRBV6-5 and TRBJ2-2; tentative D call: TRBD2 (5 bases). V lost 8 bases and J 1 base, leaving 8 bases between the germline ends. CDR3 length: 13 residues. Looked up from germline, CDR1 is MNHEY and CDR2 is SVGAGI. Here the CDR3 DNA reads TGTGCCAGCTCCCGGGAGAACACCGGGGAGCTGTTTTTT. Amino acids: CASSRENTGELFF.

This clone was counted only a few times. This sequence joins TRBV5-1 and TRBJ1-2; no definite D call. Germline V lookup: CDR1 SGHRS, CDR2 YFSETQ. Between the trimmed V and J ends, which lost 5 bases and 4 bases, there was a span of 15 bases. The CDR3 sequence is 14 residues long. CDR3 DNA sequence: TGCGCCAGCAGACCTCCGGAGCAGCTCTATGGCTACACCTTC. This gives the protein CASRPPEQLYGYTF.

The chain is built from TRBV7-2 and TRBJ2-5; possible D gene TRBD1, 6 bases. Trimming took 5 bases from V and 1 from J, leaving 11 bases between them. Germline V gives CDR1 SGHTA, CDR2 FQGNSA. This CDR3 has 14 amino acids. The CDR3 nucleotides are TGTGCCAGCAGCAGGGACATAGCCCAAGAGACCCAGTACTTC. Residues: CASSRDIAQETQYF.

In DNA form, the CDR3 reads TGTGCCAGCAGCCAACTAGCGGGGGAAGTTGGCGAGCAGTACTTC. Amino acids: CASSQLAGEVGEQYF. The chain uses TRBV5-4 and TRBJ2-7; 11 nucleotides agree with TRBD2. Germline V gene sequence: CDR1 SGHNT, CDR2 YYREEE (reference sequence). The V and J ends lost 4 bases and 6 bases, in that order; junction bases with no gene match: 9. This CDR3 has 15 amino acids.

In this sample, this clone turned up a few times. J is TRBJ1-2 and V is TRBV10-3, with TRBD1 identical over 7 bases. Germline lookup yields CDR1 ENHRY and CDR2 SYGVKD. The V segment lost 5 bases and the J segment 3 bases; nucleotides outside the gene matches: 9. This CDR3 contains 15 residues. The CDR3 loop reads CAISYSQGVDYGYTF. CDR3 nucleotide sequence: TGTGCCATCAGTTATTCCCAGGGGGTTGACTATGGCTACACCTTC.

Comments on this clone: Other DNA sequences in the same sample also yield this CDR3. This chain joins TRBV9 and TRBJ1-3, with D perhaps TRBD1 (6 bases). The CDR3 contains 17 residues. Germline CDR1 and CDR2: SGDLS and YYNGEE. Trimming took off 3 bases at V and 0 bases at J, with 16 bases between the two ends. Here the CDR3 reads CASSEVGQTISGNTIYF. The DNA for the CDR3 is TGTGCCAGCAGCGAGGTCGGACAGACAATCTCTGGAAACACCATATATTTT.

The rearrangement uses TRBV11-3 and TRBJ2-5; 11 bases map to TRBD1. Germline loops: CDR1 SGHNT, CDR2 YENEEA. CDR3 length equals 18 residues. V lost 0 bases to trimming and J lost 3 bases; unmatched junction nucleotides: 9. The CDR3 DNA reads TGTGCCAGCAGCTTAGATGGTTTGGACAGGGGGCTAGAAGAGACCCAGTACTTC. Amino acids: CASSLDGLDRGLEETQYF.

This clone was detected only a few times. The rearrangement links TRBV6-1 to TRBJ2-7, with 7 nucleotides matching TRBD2. Germline loops: CDR1 MNHNS, CDR2 SASEGT. This CDR3 region has 15 residues. Losses at the gene ends were 0 bases for V and 2 bases for J; bases not matched to a gene: 4. The CDR3 reads CASSEAFAGAYEQYF. The CDR3 DNA reads TGTGCCAGCAGTGAAGCTTTCGCGGGGGCCTACGAGCAGTACTTC.

The CDR3 coding sequence is TGTGCCAGTAGTCTGCTTCCACAGGGGGGATATGAAGCTTTCTTT. This codes for CASSLLPQGGYEAFF. V gene TRBV19 combines with J gene TRBJ1-1; TRBD1 matches 8 bases. With 5 bases clipped from V and 7 bases from J, the junction kept 12 bases outside the gene matches. The CDR3 has 15 residues. The germline CDR1 and CDR2 sequences are LNHDA and SQIVND (reference sequence).

The chain is built from TRBV5-4 and TRBJ2-7; weak D call: TRBD2 (6 bases). Germline V lookup: CDR1 SGHNT, CDR2 YYREEE (reference sequence). With 4 bases removed from V and 3 bases from J, the gap between germline ends came to 17 bases. The CDR3 is made up of 15 amino acids. DNA of the CDR3: TGTGCCAGCAGCGAAGCACCGGGACTCAGCTACGAGCAGTACTTC. Protein sequence: CASSEAPGLSYEQYF.

This chain uses TRBV4-1 with TRBJ2-3, with D possibly being TRBD1 (6 bases). CDR3 length: 16 residues. Germline V gene data show CDR1 as MGHRA and CDR2 as YSYEKL. The V end was cut by 4 bases, the J end by 0 bases, with 14 bases between. The CDR3 bases are TGCGCCAGCAGCCGCAAATGGACAGAAAGCACAGATACGCAGTATTTT. Translating it yields CASSRKWTESTDTQYF.

The V and J genes are TRBV5-1 and TRBJ1-4; no definite D call. V shed 0 bases and J shed 11 bases, with 5 bases lying between them. CDR1 SGHRS and CDR2 YFSETQ come from the germline V gene. The CDR3 sequence is 11 residues long. CDR3 bases: TGCGCCAGCAGCTTGGCCGGGAAACTGTTTTTT. It yields the protein CASSLAGKLFF.

The chain carries TRBV15 and TRBJ1-4, with 7 nucleotides matching TRBD1. V dropped 3 bases and J dropped 10; count of bases not matched to a gene: 8. Germline-derived CDR1 and CDR2 are LNHNV and YYDKDF (reference sequence). The CDR3 runs 14 residues. The CDR3 DNA follows: TGTGCCACCAGCAGCAACCGACAGGGAGGAAAACTGTTTTTT. Translated: CATSSNRQGGKLFF.